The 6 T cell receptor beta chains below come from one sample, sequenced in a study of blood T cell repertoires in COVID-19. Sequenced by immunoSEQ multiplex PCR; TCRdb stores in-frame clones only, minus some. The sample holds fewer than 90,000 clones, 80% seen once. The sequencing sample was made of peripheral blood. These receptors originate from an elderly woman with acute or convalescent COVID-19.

The CDR3 reads CASSPGHTTNEKLFF. DNA of the CDR3: TGTGCCAGCAGTCCTGGACACACAACTAATGAAAAACTGTTTTTT. V and J are TRBV2 and TRBJ1-4, with a tentative D call TRBD1 (5 bases). This CDR3 has 15 residues. The V end lost 5 bases, the J end lost 0 bases, and 10 bases lay between the germline ends. CDR1 SNHLY and CDR2 FYNNEI come from the germline V gene. The entire variable domain, with the rest obtained from reference TRBV2 and TRBJ1-4, is as follows: EPEVTQTPSHQVTQMGQEVILRCVPISNHLYFYWYRQILGQKVEFLVSFYNNEISEKSEIFDDQFSVERPDGSNFTLKIRSTKLEDSAMYFCASSPGHTTNEKLFFGSGTQLSVL.

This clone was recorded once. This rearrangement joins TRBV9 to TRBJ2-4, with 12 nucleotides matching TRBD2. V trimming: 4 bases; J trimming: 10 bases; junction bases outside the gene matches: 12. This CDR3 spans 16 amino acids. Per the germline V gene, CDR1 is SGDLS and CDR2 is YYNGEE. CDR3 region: CASSPRLAGVQGIQYF. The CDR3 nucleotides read TGTGCCAGCAGCCCGAGACTAGCGGGGGTCCAGGGGATTCAGTACTTC.

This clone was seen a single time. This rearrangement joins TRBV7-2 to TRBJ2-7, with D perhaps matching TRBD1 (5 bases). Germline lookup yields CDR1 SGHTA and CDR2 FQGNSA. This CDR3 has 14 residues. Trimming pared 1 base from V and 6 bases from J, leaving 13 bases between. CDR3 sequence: CASSLVKGPGEQYF. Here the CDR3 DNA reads TGTGCCAGCAGCTTAGTGAAGGGGCCGGGCGAGCAGTACTTC.

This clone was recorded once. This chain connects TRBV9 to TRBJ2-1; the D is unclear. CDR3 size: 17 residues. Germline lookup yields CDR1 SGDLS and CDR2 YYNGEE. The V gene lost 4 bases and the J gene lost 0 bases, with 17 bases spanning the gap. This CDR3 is CASSIPYSRSSYNEQFF. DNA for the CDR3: TGTGCCAGCAGCATCCCATACAGCCGTAGCTCCTACAATGAGCAGTTCTTC.

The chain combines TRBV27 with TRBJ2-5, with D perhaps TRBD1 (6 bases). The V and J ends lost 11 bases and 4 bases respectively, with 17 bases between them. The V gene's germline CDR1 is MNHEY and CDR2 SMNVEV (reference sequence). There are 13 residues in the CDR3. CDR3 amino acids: CAAGAVEGETQYF. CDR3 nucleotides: TGTGCCGCAGGGGCGGTAGAGGGAGAGACCCAGTACTTC.

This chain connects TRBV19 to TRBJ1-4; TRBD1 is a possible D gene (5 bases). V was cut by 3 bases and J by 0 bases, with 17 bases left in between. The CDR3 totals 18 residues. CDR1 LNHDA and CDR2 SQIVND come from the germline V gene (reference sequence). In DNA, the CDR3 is TGTGCCAGTAGTATTGGGGCCCTTCAGAACCCAACTAATGAAAAACTGTTTTTT. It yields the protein CASSIGALQNPTNEKLFF.